This T cell receptor (beta chain) was sequenced for a study of cytomegalovirus exposure and HLA in healthy donors. The CDR3 totals 13 residues. CDR1 and CDR2 (germline): SGHNT, YYREEE (reference sequence). Trimming removed 2 bases from V and 12 bases from J; junction bases left unmatched: 9. The protocol was immunoSEQ multiplex PCR, while the TCRdb copy is restricted to in-frame clones and leaves out a portion. The sample has 68,000 or so clones, approximately 91% seen once. The V and J genes are TRBV5-4 and TRBJ2-7; 9 bases fit TRBD2. This clonotype originated in a man younger than 35 in good health and CMV-seronegative. The sequencing input was PBMCs. The CDR3 protein is CASSFMSSGIPYF. DNA of the CDR3: TGTGCCAGCAGCTTTATGTCTAGCGGGATACCGTACTTC.